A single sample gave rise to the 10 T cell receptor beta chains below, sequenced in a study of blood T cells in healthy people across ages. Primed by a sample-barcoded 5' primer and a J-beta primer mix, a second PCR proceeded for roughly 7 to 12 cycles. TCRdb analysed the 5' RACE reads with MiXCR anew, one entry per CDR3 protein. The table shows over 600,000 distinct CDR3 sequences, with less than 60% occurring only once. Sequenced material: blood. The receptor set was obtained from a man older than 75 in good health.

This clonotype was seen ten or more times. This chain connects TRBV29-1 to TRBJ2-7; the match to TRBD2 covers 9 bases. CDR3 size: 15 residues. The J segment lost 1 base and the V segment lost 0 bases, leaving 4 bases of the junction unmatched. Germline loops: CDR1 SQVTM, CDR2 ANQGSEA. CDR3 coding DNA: TGCAGCGTTGAAGACCCTAGCGGGATTTCCTACGAGCAGTACTTC. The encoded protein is CSVEDPSGISYEQYF.

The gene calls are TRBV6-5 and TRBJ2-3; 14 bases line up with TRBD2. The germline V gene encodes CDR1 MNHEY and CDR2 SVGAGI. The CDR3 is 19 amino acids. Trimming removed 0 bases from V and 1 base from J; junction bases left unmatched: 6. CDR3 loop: CASSYSGGTSGRGTDTQYF. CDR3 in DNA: TGTGCCAGCAGTTACTCGGGAGGGACTAGCGGGAGAGGCACAGATACGCAGTATTTT.

The CDR3 region is CSAREQGVTNTEAFF. CDR3 bases: TGCAGTGCTAGAGAACAGGGCGTGACGAACACTGAAGCTTTCTTT. The V gene is TRBV20-1, the J gene TRBJ1-1, with D possibly being TRBD1 (6 bases). CDR1 is DFQATT and CDR2 is SNEGSKA in the germline V gene (reference sequence). V was shortened by 0 bases and J by 1 base, with 12 bases between the two germline ends. The CDR3 sequence is 15 residues long.

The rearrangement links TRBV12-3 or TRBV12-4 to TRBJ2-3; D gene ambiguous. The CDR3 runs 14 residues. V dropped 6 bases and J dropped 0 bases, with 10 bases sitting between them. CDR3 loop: CASSLQASTDTQYF. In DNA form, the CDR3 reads TGTGCCAGCAGCCTTCAGGCCAGCACAGATACGCAGTATTTT.

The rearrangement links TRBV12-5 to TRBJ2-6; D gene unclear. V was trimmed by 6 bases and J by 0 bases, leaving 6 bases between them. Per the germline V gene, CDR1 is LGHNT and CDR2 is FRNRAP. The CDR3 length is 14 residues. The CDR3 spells CASGPTSGANVLTF. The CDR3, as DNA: TGTGCTAGTGGACCTACCTCTGGGGCCAACGTCCTGACTTTC.

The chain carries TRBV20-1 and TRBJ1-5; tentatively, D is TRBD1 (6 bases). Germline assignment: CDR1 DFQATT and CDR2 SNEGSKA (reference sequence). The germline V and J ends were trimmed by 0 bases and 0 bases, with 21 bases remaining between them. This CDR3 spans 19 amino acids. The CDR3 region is CSARDISQGDGNSNQPQHF. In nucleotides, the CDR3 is TGCAGTGCTAGAGATATATCACAGGGCGATGGGAATAGCAATCAGCCCCAGCATTTT.

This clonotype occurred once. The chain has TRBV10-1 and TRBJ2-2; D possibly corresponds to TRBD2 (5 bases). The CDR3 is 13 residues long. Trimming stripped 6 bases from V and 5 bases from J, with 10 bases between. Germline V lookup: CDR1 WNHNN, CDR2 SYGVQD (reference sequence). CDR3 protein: CASSQRETGELFF. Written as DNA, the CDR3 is TGCGCCAGCAGCCAGAGGGAGACCGGGGAGCTGTTTTTT.

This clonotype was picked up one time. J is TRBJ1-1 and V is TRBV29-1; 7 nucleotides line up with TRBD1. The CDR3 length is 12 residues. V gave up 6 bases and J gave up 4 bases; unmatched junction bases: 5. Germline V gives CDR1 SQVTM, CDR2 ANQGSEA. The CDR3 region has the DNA TGCAGCGTGGCCGGGACAGCCACTGAAGCTTTCTTT. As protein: CSVAGTATEAFF.

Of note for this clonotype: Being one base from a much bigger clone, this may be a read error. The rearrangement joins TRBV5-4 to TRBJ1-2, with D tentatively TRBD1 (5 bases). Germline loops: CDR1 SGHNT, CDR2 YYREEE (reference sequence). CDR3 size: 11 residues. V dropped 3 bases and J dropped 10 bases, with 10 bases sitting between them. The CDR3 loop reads CASSWGSDYTF. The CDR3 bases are TGTGCCAGCAGCTGGGGGAGCGACTACACCTTC.

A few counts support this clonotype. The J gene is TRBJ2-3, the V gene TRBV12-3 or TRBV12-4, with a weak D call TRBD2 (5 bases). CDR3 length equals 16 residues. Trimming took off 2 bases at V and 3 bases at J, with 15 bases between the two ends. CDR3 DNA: TGTGCCAGCAGTTTAAAAGCGGCGGTCACGACAGATACGCAGTATTTT. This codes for CASSLKAAVTTDTQYF.